The rows below give T cell receptor beta chains drawn from one sample of a study of T-cell memory formation after mild COVID-19. One entry per CDR3 protein results from TCRdb running MiXCR on the 5' RACE reads. The repertoire has around 250,000 distinct CDR3 sequences, around 15% of them found once; the top ten carry roughly 20%. Sequenced: PBMCs or a T cell subset sorted from them (not recorded which). All receptors come from a man aged 18 to 29 who had mild COVID-19 (a few samples of this study predate the infection). Cell type and time point are not known. CDR3s include the opening cysteine and the closing phenylalanine or tryptophan. A D gene is named only where the DNA matches it firmly. For some rows the clone size is stated as once, few or many, or as a class when expanded; others skip it.

clone size,V gene,D gene,J gene,CDR3 DNA,CDR3 protein
.,TRBV4-2,.,TRBJ1-6,TGTGCCAGCAGCCAAGAAAGGTCGTTGGCTTCACCCCTCCACTTT,CASSQERSLASPLHF
.,TRBV7-3,.,TRBJ1-1,TGTGCCAGCAGCTTAACAGGGGGGATAACTGAAGCTTTCTTT,CASSLTGGITEAFF
.,TRBV4-1,.,TRBJ2-1,TGCGCCAGCAGCCAAGACCGGGGGCATGAGCAGTTCTTC,CASSQDRGHEQFF
few,TRBV29-1,.,TRBJ2-5,TGCAGCGTCCGGGGTGGGGAGGAGACCCAGTACTTC,CSVRGGEETQYF
.,TRBV7-2,TRBD2,TRBJ2-5,TGTGCCAGCAGCTACCGGGGCGGGGGTGAGACCCAGTACTTC,CASSYRGGGETQYF
.,TRBV10-3,.,TRBJ2-5,TGTGCCATCAGAGGTGAACTCCTGGGGATAGAGACCCAGTACTTC,CAIRGELLGIETQYF
few,TRBV7-8,TRBD1,TRBJ2-4,TGTGCCAGCAGCTTATCGGCAGGGGGCGAAGCCAAAAACATTCAGTACTTC,CASSLSAGGEAKNIQYF
.,TRBV2,.,TRBJ1-4,TGTGCCAGCAGTTCCGGGACCGCACTGTTTTTT,CASSSGTALFF
few,TRBV28,TRBD1,TRBJ2-3,TGTGCCAGCAGTTTTTCTGCTGAGGGACAGGGGGGAGGAGATACGCAGTATTTT,CASSFSAEGQGGGDTQYF
.,TRBV4-2,.,TRBJ1-2,TGTGCCAGCAGCCAAGAGGGACGGAGCAATGGCTACACCTTC,CASSQEGRSNGYTF
.,TRBV7-9,.,TRBJ2-3,TGTGCCAGCAGCGGTTGGCGAAGCCCCACAGATACGCAGTATTTT,CASSGWRSPTDTQYF
.,TRBV6-2/TRBV6-3,.,TRBJ1-2,TGTGCCAGCAGTTACGGACAGCGATCCGACAACTATGGCTACACCTTC,CASSYGQRSDNYGYTF
.,TRBV5-1,.,TRBJ2-1,TGCGCCAGCAGCAGGGGACTTGTCAATGAGCAGTTCTTC,CASSRGLVNEQFF
few,TRBV29-1,.,TRBJ2-5,TGCAGCGTTGAAGACGCCCTTCCGGGGCGAGAGACCCAGTACTTC,CSVEDALPGRETQYF
many,TRBV10-3,.,TRBJ2-5,TGTGCCATCGGGGGGCAAGAGACCCAGTACTTC,CAIGGQETQYF
few,TRBV7-8,.,TRBJ2-4,TGTGCCAGCAGCTTAGAGTTGGCGGGGTGGGCTGCCAAAAACATTCAGTACTTC,CASSLELAGWAAKNIQYF
few,TRBV6-5,.,TRBJ2-4,TGTGCCGGCGGGCTGGCCCTAGCCAAAAACATTCAGTACTTC,CAGGLALAKNIQYF
.,TRBV7-2,TRBD1,TRBJ1-2,TGTGCCAGCAGCCGTTACGGACAGGGAGATGGCTACACCTTC,CASSRYGQGDGYTF
few,TRBV20-1,.,TRBJ2-2,TGCAGTGCTACAGAAGGTCAGTCCGGGGAGCTGTTTTTT,CSATEGQSGELFF
few,TRBV7-9,TRBD1,TRBJ2-5,TGTGCCAGCAGCTCCCGGGACAGGGTAGAGACCCAGTACTTC,CASSSRDRVETQYF
once,TRBV21-1,.,TRBJ1-5,TGTGCCAGACAGGGGAGTCTGGCCCGGTTGGGTCAGCCCCAGCATTTT,CARQGSLARLGQPQHF
.,TRBV10-1,.,TRBJ1-1,TGCGCCAGCAGTGATTCCCTGAGCACTGAAGCTTTCTTT,CASSDSLSTEAFF
few,TRBV4-3,.,TRBJ1-2,TGCGCCAGCAGCCAAGATGTTACGCGGGGGCAAGGCTACACCTTC,CASSQDVTRGQGYTF
.,TRBV5-1,.,TRBJ1-1,TGCGCCAGCAGCCCCCCGGGACGGATGAACACTGAAGCTTTCTTT,CASSPPGRMNTEAFF
many,TRBV10-2,TRBD1,TRBJ1-3,TGCGCCAGCACTGACAGGGCTGGAAACACCATATATTTT,CASTDRAGNTIYF
many,TRBV29-1,.,TRBJ1-5,TGCAGCGTTGGTGATGGGTTGCTCGGCAATCAGCCCCAGCATTTT,CSVGDGLLGNQPQHF
few,TRBV20-1,.,TRBJ1-5,TGCAGTGCTAGGTTCAGTCGCAATCAGCCCCAGCATTTT,CSARFSRNQPQHF
few,TRBV20-1,TRBD2,TRBJ2-2,TGCAGTGCAGCGGGAAAGTTCACCGGGGAGCTGTTTTTT,CSAAGKFTGELFF
few,TRBV12-3/TRBV12-4,.,TRBJ2-5,TGTGCCAGCAGGCTGAGAGAGACCCAGTACTTC,CASRLRETQYF
few,TRBV12-3/TRBV12-4,.,TRBJ1-1,TGTGCCAGCAGTTTACGAGCAGAAGAAGCTTTCTTT,CASSLRAEEAFF
.,TRBV20-1,TRBD1,TRBJ1-5,TGCAGTGCAGAAGGACAGGGCGGCAATCAGCCCCAGCATTTT,CSAEGQGGNQPQHF
.,TRBV18,.,TRBJ2-5,TGTGCCAGCTCACCAGAAGGGGGAAAGTACCAAGAGACCCAGTACTTC,CASSPEGGKYQETQYF
.,TRBV6-7,TRBD1,TRBJ2-4,TGTGCCAGCAGTTACGACACGAACACCCCGCTCGGACAGGGAGGTTTTTCCAAAAACATTCAGTACTTC,CASSYDTNTPLGQGGFSKNIQYF
few,TRBV29-1,.,TRBJ2-7,TGCAGCGTTGAGCCGCCCGAACACCCCTACGAGCAGTACTTC,CSVEPPEHPYEQYF
.,TRBV4-1,.,TRBJ1-5,TGCGCCAGCAGCCAAGTTGCAGGGGGCAATCAGCCCCAGCATTTT,CASSQVAGGNQPQHF
.,TRBV19,.,TRBJ2-1,TGTGCCAGTAGTTTTGACCAGCCAGCCTACAATGAGCAGTTCTTC,CASSFDQPAYNEQFF
.,TRBV6-5,.,TRBJ2-4,TGTGCCAGCGGTCTCGGGCGGGGCAAAAACATTCAGTACTTC,CASGLGRGKNIQYF
few,TRBV9,TRBD2,TRBJ2-5,TGTGCCAGCAGCGTAGATCCAGCGGGGGGCCAAGAGACCCAGTACTTC,CASSVDPAGGQETQYF
.,TRBV12-3/TRBV12-4,TRBD1,TRBJ2-7,TGTGCCAGCAGCCCAGGGGGCGAGTACGAGCAGTACTTC,CASSPGGEYEQYF
.,TRBV19,.,TRBJ1-2,TGTGCCAGTAGTTTTACCGGGACTACGGGCGGCTACACCTTC,CASSFTGTTGGYTF
many,TRBV6-5,.,TRBJ1-1,TGTGCCAGCTACACCGGGACGGTGAACACTGAAGCTTTCTTT,CASYTGTVNTEAFF
.,TRBV20-1,.,TRBJ2-1,TGCAGTGCCTACACGGGGGAGAACAATGAGCAGTTCTTC,CSAYTGENNEQFF
.,TRBV5-6,.,TRBJ2-4,TGTGCCAGCAGCTTGGCAGGGTCGTACATTCAGTACTTC,CASSLAGSYIQYF
few,TRBV6-5,.,TRBJ1-2,TGTGCCAGCAGTTACGAAAAAAACTATGGCTACACCTTC,CASSYEKNYGYTF
many,TRBV30,.,TRBJ2-3,TGTGCCTGGAACAGGGCGGATACGCAGTATTTT,CAWNRADTQYF
.,TRBV7-2,.,TRBJ1-3,TGTGCCAGCAGCTTTACGGCTGGAAACACCATATATTTT,CASSFTAGNTIYF